The 23 T cell receptor beta chains presented below share a single source sample, sequenced in a study of blood T cell repertoires in COVID-19. Sequenced by immunoSEQ multiplex PCR; TCRdb stores in-frame clones only, minus some. The data contain roughly 320,000 clones, 65% to 90% of them singletons. Sequencing used peripheral blood. The receptors here all came from a human donor in a cohort sampled during active COVID-19.

The chain combines TRBV7-3 with TRBJ2-5, with TRBD2 matching 7 bases. The CDR3 is 13 residues long. Per the germline V gene, CDR1 is SGHTA and CDR2 is FQGTGA. The trim removed 4 bases at V and 1 base at J, leaving 0 bases unmatched. CDR3 sequence reads: CASSWGGQETQYF. The CDR3 DNA reads TGTGCCAGCAGCTGGGGGGGCCAAGAGACCCAGTACTTC.

V gene TRBV7-9 combines with J gene TRBJ1-5; the D gene is possibly TRBD1 (5 bases). Trimming removed 8 bases from V and 4 bases from J, with 15 bases in between. This CDR3 has 14 amino acids. Germline V gene data show CDR1 as SEHNR and CDR2 as FQNEAQ (reference sequence). The CDR3: CASSWGGTNQPQHF. In DNA, the CDR3 is TGTGCCAGCTCGTGGGGCGGTACTAATCAGCCCCAGCATTTT.

The chain links TRBV19 to TRBJ1-4, with 10 bases lining up with TRBD1. The trim removed 5 bases at V and 5 bases at J, leaving 5 bases unmatched. Germline V gene lookup returns CDR1 LNHDA and CDR2 SQIVND (reference sequence). This CDR3 is built from 15 residues. The CDR3 region has the DNA TGTGCCAGTAGTGACCGGGACAGGGGAAATGAAAAACTGTTTTTT. This encodes CASSDRDRGNEKLFF.

The chain is built from TRBV5-4 and TRBJ2-1; the D gene is possibly TRBD1 (6 bases). CDR3 length: 13 amino acids. CDR1 is SGHNT and CDR2 is YYREEE in the germline V gene (reference sequence). With 5 bases removed from V and 5 bases from J, the gap between germline ends came to 11 bases. CDR3 sequence: CASSWTADNEQFF. The CDR3 DNA sequence: TGTGCCAGCAGTTGGACAGCTGACAATGAGCAGTTCTTC.

The chain carries TRBV4-1 and TRBJ1-4; no clear D gene. Germline loops: CDR1 MGHRA, CDR2 YSYEKL. Trimming took 4 bases from V and 13 from J, leaving 10 bases between them. The CDR3 has 11 amino acids. The CDR3 loop reads CASSPGRGLFF. The CDR3 DNA reads as TGCGCCAGCAGCCCCGGCCGCGGACTGTTTTTT.

This chain uses TRBV18 with TRBJ2-7; 10 bases line up with TRBD1. The CDR3 consists of 16 residues. Per the germline V gene, CDR1 is KGHSH and CDR2 is LQKENI. After removal of 2 bases from V and 4 bases from J, the junction contained 8 bases not matched to a gene. In nucleotides, the CDR3 is TGTGCCAGCTCACCATCACCGGGACAGGGGCAATACGAGCAGTACTTC. Amino acids: CASSPSPGQGQYEQYF.

The V call is TRBV19, the J call TRBJ2-3; tentative D call: TRBD1 (6 bases). The CDR3 spans 13 residues. Deletions cut 3 bases from V and 6 bases from J, with 10 bases between. In germline, CDR1 is LNHDA, CDR2 SQIVND (reference sequence). The CDR3 sequence is CASSITGLDTQYF. For the CDR3, the DNA is TGTGCCAGTAGTATCACAGGGTTGGATACGCAGTATTTT.

The chain couples TRBV9 to TRBJ2-3, with TRBD2 matching over 7 bases. V lost 1 base to trimming and J lost 0 bases; unmatched junction nucleotides: 11. Germline loops: CDR1 SGDLS, CDR2 YYNGEE. The CDR3 runs to 18 residues. The CDR3 spells CASSVQSGVRQSTDTQYF. The CDR3 bases are TGTGCCAGCAGCGTACAGAGCGGGGTTAGACAAAGCACAGATACGCAGTATTTT. Together with reference TRBV9 and TRBJ2-3, the CDR3 gives the full variable domain: DSGVTQTPKHLITATGQRVTLRCSPRSGDLSVYWYQQSLDQGLQFLIQYYNGEERAKGNILERFSAQQFPDLHSELNLSSLELGDSALYFCASSVQSGVRQSTDTQYFGPGTRLTVL.

The chain links TRBV6-5 to TRBJ1-2, with D perhaps matching TRBD1 (5 bases). The CDR3 runs to 13 residues. Germline V gives CDR1 MNHEY, CDR2 SVGAGI. With 10 bases removed from V and 1 base from J, the gap between germline ends came to 13 bases. The CDR3 region is CATSGFGNYGYTF. In nucleotides, the CDR3 is TGTGCCACTTCAGGGTTTGGTAACTATGGCTACACCTTC.

The chain is built from TRBV10-3 and TRBJ1-1; 9 positions agree with TRBD1. The V segment lost 0 bases and the J segment 5 bases; nucleotides outside the gene matches: 1. CDR3 length: 14 residues. CDR1 is ENHRY, CDR2 SYGVKD, per germline. CDR3: CAISESGTGTEAFF. The CDR3 DNA reads TGTGCCATCAGTGAGTCCGGGACAGGGACTGAAGCTTTCTTT.

The chain links TRBV30 to TRBJ2-1; 7 bases fit TRBD2. The germline V gene has CDR1 GTSNPN and CDR2 SVGIG (reference sequence). V was clipped by 8 bases and J by 1 base; unmatched bases: 8. CDR3 length: 14 residues. This CDR3 reads CAGNRDYSYNEQFF. The CDR3 DNA reads TGTGCCGGAAACCGGGACTATTCCTACAATGAGCAGTTCTTC. The variable domain in full, completed from reference TRBV30 and TRBJ2-1, reads SQTIHQWPATLVQPVGSPLSLECTVEGTSNPNLYWYRQAAGRGLQLLFYSVGIGQISSEVPQNLSASRPQDRQFILSSKKLLLSDSGFYLCAGNRDYSYNEQFFGPGTRLTVL.

The rearrangement uses TRBV15 and TRBJ2-1, with TRBD1 as a possible D gene (6 bases). Per the germline V gene, CDR1 is LNHNV and CDR2 is YYDKDF (reference sequence). The CDR3 loop spans 16 amino acids. V dropped 2 bases and J dropped 1 base, with 12 bases sitting between them. CDR3 sequence: CATSRTGLQSYNEQFF. Written as DNA, the CDR3 is TGTGCCACCAGCAGAACAGGGCTGCAGTCCTACAATGAGCAGTTCTTC.

This clone was picked up a small number of times. The chain employs TRBV12-3 or TRBV12-4 and TRBJ1-2, with TRBD1 identical over 8 bases. Trimming took 3 bases from V and 6 from J; bases not matched to a gene: 3. This CDR3 spans 13 amino acids. CDR3 protein: CASSFGQGNGYTF. CDR3 nucleotides: TGTGCCAGCAGTTTCGGACAGGGTAATGGCTACACCTTC.

This clone was found a few times. V usage is TRBV6-5 and J usage is TRBJ1-2; no clear D gene. Germline assignment: CDR1 MNHEY and CDR2 SVGAGI. The CDR3 has 15 amino acids. V was pared by 0 bases and J by 6 bases, with 14 bases between. The CDR3 loop reads CASSYSGPGEDGYTF. CDR3 DNA sequence: TGTGCCAGCAGTTACTCAGGACCCGGGGAGGATGGCTACACCTTC.

In DNA, the CDR3 is TGCAGTGCAGTCAGGAACTACGAGCAGTACTTC. Encoded protein: CSAVRNYEQYF. This rearrangement joins TRBV20-1 to TRBJ2-7; D is unclear. Looked up from germline, CDR1 is DFQATT and CDR2 is SNEGSKA (reference sequence). This CDR3 is 11 amino acids long. Trimming took off 6 bases at V and 3 bases at J, with 9 bases between the two ends.

The chain combines TRBV5-8 with TRBJ1-1; D might be TRBD1 (5 bases). The V gene's germline CDR1 is SGHTS and CDR2 YDEGEE. The CDR3 is made up of 13 amino acids. The V gene lost 7 bases and the J gene lost 4 bases, with 14 bases spanning the gap. This CDR3 reads CASDGAHGTEAFF. CDR3 nucleotide sequence: TGTGCCAGCGATGGGGCCCATGGCACTGAAGCTTTCTTT.

The rearrangement uses TRBV21-1 and TRBJ2-7; the tabulated D call, TRBD2, remains unverified against the DNA. TRBV21-1 is designated a pseudogene. The CDR3 contains 15 residues. CDR3 sequence reads: CASSKEAGWRVEQYF. CDR3 bases: TGTGCCAGCAGCAAAGAGGCGGGCTGGAGGGTCGAGCAGTACTTC.

J is TRBJ2-7 and V is TRBV2; 12 nucleotides match TRBD2. This CDR3 contains 15 residues. The V gene end was trimmed by 3 bases and the J gene end by 5 bases; junction bases not matched to a gene: 5. Germline V CDR1 and CDR2: SNHLY, FYNNEI. CDR3 bases: TGTGCCAGCAGTGATCCTAGCGGGGGGGCCAACGAGCAGTACTTC. As protein: CASSDPSGGANEQYF.

This chain joins TRBV5-4 and TRBJ2-7, with D perhaps matching TRBD1 (5 bases). V was cut by 7 bases and J by 7 bases, with 15 bases left in between. CDR3 size: 12 residues. CDR1 is SGHNT, CDR2 YYREEE, per germline (reference sequence). This chain's CDR3 is CASGLPQGEQYF. The DNA for the CDR3 is TGTGCCAGCGGGCTCCCCCAGGGAGAGCAGTACTTC.

The J gene is TRBJ2-7, the V gene TRBV6-5; a weak D match, TRBD1 (5 bases). With 5 bases removed from V and 2 bases from J, the gap between germline ends came to 10 bases. Germline V gene lookup returns CDR1 MNHEY and CDR2 SVGAGI. The CDR3 is made up of 13 amino acids. The CDR3 here is CASSRTITYEQYF. CDR3 nucleotides: TGTGCCAGCAGTCGGACAATTACCTACGAGCAGTACTTC.

This chain uses TRBV5-1 with TRBJ1-1, with TRBD1 matching 10 bases. Unmatched junction bases numbered 5, after V lost 2 bases and J lost 4 bases. In germline, CDR1 is SGHRS, CDR2 YFSETQ. The CDR3 consists of 15 residues. This CDR3 is CASSFTGTGVTEAFF. The CDR3 DNA follows: TGCGCCAGCAGCTTTACCGGGACAGGGGTCACTGAAGCTTTCTTT.

This sequence joins TRBV12-3 or TRBV12-4 and TRBJ1-1, with a possible D match to TRBD1 (6 bases). Trimming took off 7 bases at V and 4 bases at J, with 13 bases between the two ends. The CDR3 consists of 13 residues. The CDR3 DNA follows: TGTGCCAGCACAGGGGAAGGGCGCACTGAAGCTTTCTTT. It specifies CASTGEGRTEAFF.

V usage is TRBV4-2 and J usage is TRBJ2-7; TRBD2 agrees at 11 bases. The CDR3 has 15 amino acids. The germline V gene has CDR1 LGHNA and CDR2 YNFKEQ. The J segment lost 2 bases and the V segment lost 0 bases, leaving 0 bases of the junction unmatched. The CDR3 region is CASSQDSGGAYEQYF. The DNA for the CDR3 is TGTGCCAGCAGCCAAGATAGCGGGGGGGCCTACGAGCAGTACTTC.